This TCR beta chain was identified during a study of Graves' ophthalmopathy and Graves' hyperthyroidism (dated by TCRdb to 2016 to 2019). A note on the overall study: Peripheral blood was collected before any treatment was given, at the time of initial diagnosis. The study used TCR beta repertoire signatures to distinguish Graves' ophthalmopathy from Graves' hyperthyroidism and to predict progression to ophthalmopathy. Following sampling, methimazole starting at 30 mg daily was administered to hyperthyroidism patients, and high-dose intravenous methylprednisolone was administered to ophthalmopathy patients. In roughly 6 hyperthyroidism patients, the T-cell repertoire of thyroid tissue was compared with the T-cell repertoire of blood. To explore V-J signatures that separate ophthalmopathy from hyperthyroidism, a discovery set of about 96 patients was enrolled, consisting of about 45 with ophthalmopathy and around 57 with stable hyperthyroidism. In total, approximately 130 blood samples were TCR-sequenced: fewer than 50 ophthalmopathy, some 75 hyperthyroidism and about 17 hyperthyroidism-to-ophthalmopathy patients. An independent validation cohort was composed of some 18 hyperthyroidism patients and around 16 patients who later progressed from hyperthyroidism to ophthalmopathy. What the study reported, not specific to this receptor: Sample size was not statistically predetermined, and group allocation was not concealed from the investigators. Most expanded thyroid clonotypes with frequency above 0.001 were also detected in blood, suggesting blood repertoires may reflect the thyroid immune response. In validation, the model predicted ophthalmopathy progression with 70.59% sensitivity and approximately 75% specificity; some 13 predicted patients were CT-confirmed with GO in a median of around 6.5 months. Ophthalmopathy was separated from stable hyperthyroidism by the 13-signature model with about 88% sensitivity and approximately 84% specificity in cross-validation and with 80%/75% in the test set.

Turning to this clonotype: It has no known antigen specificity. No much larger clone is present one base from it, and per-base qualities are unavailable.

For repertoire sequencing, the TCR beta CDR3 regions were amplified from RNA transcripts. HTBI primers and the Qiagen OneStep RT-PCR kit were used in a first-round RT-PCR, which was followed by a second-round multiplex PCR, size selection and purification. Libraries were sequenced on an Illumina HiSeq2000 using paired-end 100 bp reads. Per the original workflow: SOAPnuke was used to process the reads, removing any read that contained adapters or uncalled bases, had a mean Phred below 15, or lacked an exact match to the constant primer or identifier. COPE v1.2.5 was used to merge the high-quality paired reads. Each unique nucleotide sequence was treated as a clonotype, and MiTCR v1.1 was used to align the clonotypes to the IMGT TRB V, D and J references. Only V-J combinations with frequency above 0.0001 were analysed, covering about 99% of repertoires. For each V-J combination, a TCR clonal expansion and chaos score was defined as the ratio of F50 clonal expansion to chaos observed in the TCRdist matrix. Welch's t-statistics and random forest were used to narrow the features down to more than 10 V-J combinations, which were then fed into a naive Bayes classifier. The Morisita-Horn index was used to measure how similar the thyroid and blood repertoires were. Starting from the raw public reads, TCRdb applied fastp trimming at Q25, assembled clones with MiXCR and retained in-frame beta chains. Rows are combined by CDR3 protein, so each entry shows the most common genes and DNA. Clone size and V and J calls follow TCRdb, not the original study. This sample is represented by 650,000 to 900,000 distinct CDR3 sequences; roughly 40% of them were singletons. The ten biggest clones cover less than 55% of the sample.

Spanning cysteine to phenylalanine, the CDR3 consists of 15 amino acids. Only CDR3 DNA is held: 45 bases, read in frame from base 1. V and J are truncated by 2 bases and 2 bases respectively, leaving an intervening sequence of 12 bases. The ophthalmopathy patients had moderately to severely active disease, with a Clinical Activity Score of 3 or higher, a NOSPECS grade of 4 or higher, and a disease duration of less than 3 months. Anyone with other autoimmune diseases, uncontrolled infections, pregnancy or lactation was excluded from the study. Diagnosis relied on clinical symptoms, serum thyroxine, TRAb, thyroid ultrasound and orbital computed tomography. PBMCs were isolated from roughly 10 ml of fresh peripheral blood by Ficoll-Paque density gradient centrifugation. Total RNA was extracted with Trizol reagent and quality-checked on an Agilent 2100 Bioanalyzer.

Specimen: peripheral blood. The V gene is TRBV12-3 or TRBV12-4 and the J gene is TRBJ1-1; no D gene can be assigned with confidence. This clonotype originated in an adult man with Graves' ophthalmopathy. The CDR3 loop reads CASSLFPGLNTEAFF. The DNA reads TGTGCCAGCAGTTTATTTCCAGGACTCAACACTGAAGCTTTCTTT.